Shown below are 19 T cell receptor beta chains from a single sample sequenced in a study of shared clonotypes between healthy human individuals. The repertoire was sequenced with immunoSEQ multiplex PCR; TCRdb's copy has only in-frame clones and lacks some. The table lists 450,000 to 500,000 clones, 81% of them singletons. Sequenced input: PBMCs. The source of these receptors is a woman aged 35 to 49 in good health. Some clones in this sample may be carry-over from other donors' samples.

Turning to this clone: This sample also contains other DNA sequences that code for the same CDR3. The chain couples TRBV7-9 to TRBJ2-5; tentative D call: TRBD1 (5 bases). Germline CDR1 reads SEHNR; CDR2 reads FQNEAQ (reference sequence). The CDR3 is 11 amino acids. Trimming removed 8 bases from V and 3 bases from J, with 7 bases in between. CDR3 region: CASQGEETQYF. CDR3 coding DNA: TGTGCCAGCCAAGGGGAAGAGACCCAGTACTTC.

This clone has a single count. The J gene is TRBJ2-7, the V gene TRBV4-1, with D perhaps TRBD1 (6 bases). Trimming removed 3 bases at V and 5 bases at J, with 17 bases between. Per the germline V gene, CDR1 is MGHRA and CDR2 is YSYEKL. The CDR3 loop spans 15 amino acids. The CDR3 region is CASSQEPDSFNEQYF. The CDR3 region has the DNA TGCGCCAGCAGCCAGGAGCCGGACAGCTTTAACGAGCAGTACTTC.

This chain links TRBV5-1 with TRBJ2-1; TRBD2 agrees at 9 bases. With V trimmed by 4 bases and J by 8 bases, 10 bases remained unmatched. The CDR3 is 15 amino acids. Germline V gene sequence: CDR1 SGHRS, CDR2 YFSETQ. This CDR3 is CASSPRLAAGDEQFF. In nucleotides, the CDR3 is TGCGCCAGCAGCCCAAGACTAGCGGCGGGGGATGAGCAGTTCTTC.

The CDR3 loop reads CASSPGAGGTYNEQFF. In nucleotides, the CDR3 is TGTGCCAGCAGCCCTGGGGCAGGGGGAACCTACAATGAGCAGTTCTTC. This chain links TRBV11-2 with TRBJ2-1, with 7 positions matching TRBD1. In germline, CDR1 is SGHAT, CDR2 FQNNGV. This CDR3 is built from 16 residues. Losses at the gene ends were 5 bases for V and 2 bases for J; bases not matched to a gene: 9. Together with reference TRBV11-2 and TRBJ2-1, the CDR3 gives the full variable domain: EAGVAQSPRYKIIEKRQSVAFWCNPISGHATLYWYQQILGQGPKLLIQFQNNGVVDDSQLPKDRFSAERLKGVDSTLKIQPAKLEDSAVYLCASSPGAGGTYNEQFFGPGTRLTVL.

This chain joins TRBV5-1 and TRBJ2-5; TRBD1 matches 8 bases. The CDR3 length is 15 residues. CDR1 is SGHRS and CDR2 is YFSETQ in the germline V gene. Trimming took 2 bases from V and 2 from J; bases not matched to a gene: 5. CDR3 sequence reads: CASSFDRGRQETQYF. The DNA for the CDR3 is TGCGCCAGCAGCTTTGACAGGGGAAGGCAAGAGACCCAGTACTTC.

Remarks on this clone: One base away lies a much larger clone, so this may be a sequencing read error. This sequence joins TRBV7-3 and TRBJ2-2; 8 bases match TRBD2. Germline trimming cut 5 bases from V and 9 bases from J; bases unmatched to any gene: 8. The CDR3 loop spans 14 amino acids. Germline values: CDR1 SGHTA, CDR2 FQGTGA. CDR3 loop: CASSPGGCPRELFF. Here the CDR3 DNA reads TGTGCCAGCAGCCCGGGGGGGTGCCCCCGGGAGCTGTTTTTT.

To note about this clone: Here the CDR3 omits its conserved ending phenylalanine or tryptophan, so a read error is the likely source. The gene calls are TRBV4-1 and TRBJ1-5; unclear D gene. Germline V gene lookup returns CDR1 MGHRA and CDR2 YSYEKL. The CDR3 has 16 amino acids. The CDR3 DNA reads TGCGCCAGCGGCCAAGATGGAGGTTGGAGCAATCAGCCCCAGCATCTT. It encodes CASGQDGGWSNQPQHL.

This clone was counted only a few times. The chain uses TRBV11-2 and TRBJ2-3, with D uncertain. CDR3 length: 16 residues. In germline, CDR1 is SGHAT, CDR2 FQNNGV. The ends were cut back, 1 base at V and 3 bases at J, with 14 bases in the middle. CDR3: CASSLADRSFTDTQYF. The CDR3 nucleotides read TGTGCCAGCAGCTTAGCGGACCGTTCCTTTACAGATACGCAGTATTTT.

The rearrangement joins TRBV5-1 to TRBJ2-2; D is perhaps TRBD2 (5 bases). The germline V gene has CDR1 SGHRS and CDR2 YFSETQ. The germline V and J ends were trimmed by 0 bases and 2 bases, with 11 bases remaining between them. This CDR3 is built from 16 residues. Here the CDR3 DNA reads TGCGCCAGCAGCTTGGCCGCGGGCCAAAACACCGGGGAGCTGTTTTTT. Amino acid sequence: CASSLAAGQNTGELFF.

As to this clone: Additional DNA sequences in this sample encode the identical CDR3. V and J are TRBV27 and TRBJ2-7; D gene ambiguous. Germline V gene data show CDR1 as MNHEY and CDR2 as SMNVEV (reference sequence). Trimming stripped 3 bases from V and 10 bases from J, with 19 bases between. CDR3 size: 14 residues. The DNA for the CDR3 is TGTGCCAGCAGTTTTAGGGCTACCTCGGAGATCCAGTACTTC. Translated: CASSFRATSEIQYF.

As concerns this clone: A read error likely explains this, since a far larger clone differs by one base. The rearrangement links TRBV6-1 to TRBJ2-3; 9 bases map to TRBD1. The germline V gene has CDR1 MNHNS and CDR2 SASEGT. This CDR3 region has 14 residues. This chain's CDR3 is CTSSTGGRTDTQYF. The CDR3 DNA reads TGTACCAGCAGCACAGGGGGCCGCACAGATACGCAGTATTTT.

V and J are TRBV5-1 and TRBJ2-7; D is tentatively TRBD1 or TRBD2 (5 bases each). This CDR3 has 15 residues. Trimming took off 0 bases at V and 2 bases at J, with 12 bases between the two ends. Germline assignment: CDR1 SGHRS and CDR2 YFSETQ. The CDR3 loop reads CASSLAGARAYEQYF. The CDR3 region has the DNA TGCGCCAGCAGCTTGGCCGGGGCCAGGGCCTACGAGCAGTACTTC.

Concerning this clone itself: Different DNA sequences within this sample yield the same CDR3. This chain connects TRBV7-2 to TRBJ1-2, with D unclear. V was cut by 1 base and J by 2 bases, with 5 bases left in between. Germline values: CDR1 SGHTA, CDR2 FQGNSA. CDR3 length: 13 residues. The CDR3 sequence: CASSLGQNYGYTF. In nucleotides, the CDR3 is TGTGCCAGCAGCTTAGGGCAGAACTATGGCTACACCTTC.

The chain employs TRBV11-2 and TRBJ2-2; D is uncertain. Germline V gene sequence: CDR1 SGHAT, CDR2 FQNNGV. The CDR3 sequence is 15 residues long. Trimming left V 5 bases short and J 4 bases short, with 14 bases between. This CDR3 is CASSPSVWSTGELFF. Written as DNA, the CDR3 is TGTGCCAGCAGCCCGTCGGTTTGGAGCACCGGGGAGCTGTTTTTT.

This clone was seen only once. The CDR3 loop reads CASSLRPRSTDTQYF. The CDR3 nucleotides read TGTGCCAGCAGTCTTCGACCCCGAAGCACAGATACGCAGTATTTT. The chain links TRBV27 to TRBJ2-3; D gene unclear. This CDR3 comprises 15 residues. The germline gives CDR1 MNHEY, CDR2 SMNVEV (reference sequence). Trimming pared 5 bases from V and 0 bases from J, leaving 12 bases between.

To note about this clone: With only one base between it and a far larger clone, this is likely a read error. The rearrangement links TRBV10-3 to TRBJ1-5; D not certain. CDR1 and CDR2 (germline): ENHRY, SYGVKD. This CDR3 spans 13 amino acids. V gave up 6 bases and J gave up 5 bases, with 11 bases separating them. CDR3: CAISPNSDQPQHF. In nucleotides, the CDR3 is TGTGCCATCAGCCCGAACAGTGATCAGCCCCAGCATTTT.

J is TRBJ1-4 and V is TRBV7-6; D unclear. V was trimmed by 2 bases and J by 0 bases, leaving 7 bases between them. The CDR3 length is 15 residues. The V gene's germline CDR1 is SGHVS and CDR2 FNYEAQ. As DNA, the CDR3 is TGTGCCAGCAGCTTATCGCCTACAACTAATGAAAAACTGTTTTTT. Protein product: CASSLSPTTNEKLFF. The full variable domain, with the rest looked up from reference TRBV7-6 and TRBJ1-4, is GAGVSQSPRYKVTKRGQDVALRCDPISGHVSLYWYRQALGQGPEFLTYFNYEAQQDKSGLPNDRFSAERPEGSISTLTIQRTEQRDSAMYRCASSLSPTTNEKLFFGSGTQLSVL.

This clone was counted only a few times. This chain joins TRBV2 and TRBJ2-7; 10 bases agree with TRBD1. Trimming cost V 9 bases and J 7 bases; bases outside gene matches: 12. The CDR3 sequence is 14 residues long. Germline V lookup: CDR1 SNHLY, CDR2 FYNNEI. The CDR3 sequence: CASTRQGARREQYF. Written as DNA, the CDR3 is TGTGCCAGTACCCGACAGGGGGCGCGACGGGAGCAGTACTTC.

The chain uses TRBV14 and TRBJ2-5; maybe TRBD1 (6 bases). V dropped 2 bases and J dropped 5 bases, with 9 bases sitting between them. In germline, CDR1 is SGHDN, CDR2 FVKESK. This CDR3 has 13 amino acids. CDR3 amino acids: CASSQQGRETQYF. CDR3 sequence (DNA): TGTGCCAGCAGCCAACAGGGGCGGGAGACCCAGTACTTC.